This T cell receptor (beta chain) came from a study of blood T cell repertoires in COVID-19. Overall study: Sites in the United States, Italy and Spain provided acute and convalescent COVID-19 samples. In each case, the material was cDNA or gDNA derived from T cells, B-cell-depleted T cells, or PBMCs.

In the original processing: Counts of nucleated cells, estimated from reference gene primer amplification, were obtained. The protocol was immunoSEQ multiplex PCR, while the TCRdb copy is restricted to in-frame clones and leaves out a portion. The V and J calls and the clone size are those of that table, but D and trimming were determined from the DNA. Of 87,000 or so clones in the sample, over 75% are singletons; the top ten hold 16%. V lost 6 bases, J lost 6 bases, and 11 bases stayed unmatched. CDR1 MDHEN and CDR2 SYDVKM come from the germline V gene. The CDR3 is 15 amino acids. The chain links TRBV28 to TRBJ1-5, with 7 bases aligning to TRBD1. This TCR derives from a woman older than 75 with active or convalescent COVID-19. Sequencing used peripheral blood. The CDR3 reads CASRFYTGVGQPQHF. The CDR3 DNA is TGTGCCAGCAGGTTCTACACAGGGGTAGGTCAGCCCCAGCATTTT.